These T cell receptor beta chains were read from a single sample in a study of cytomegalovirus exposure and HLA in healthy donors. This table comes from immunoSEQ multiplex PCR, and its TCRdb copy is limited to in-frame clones, with some not included. The table includes roughly 93,000 clones, around three quarters detected once. The source material was PBMCs. The receptors derive from a man aged 25 to 40 in good health and CMV-seronegative. Each CDR3 is given with its conserved first and last residue. The D gene is left open where the match is weak. Clone size is not always given. Where it is, it says once, few, many or a class for expanded clones.

D	J	size	length	V	DNA	CDR3
-	TRBJ2-1	-	13	TRBV2	TGTGCCAGCGCTCGGAAGACAGGCTCGGAGCAGTTCTTC	CASARKTGSEQFF
-	TRBJ2-1	-	21	TRBV1	TGCACCAGCAGCCGTGGCACTTCGGGACTAGCGGGAGCGAGCTCCTACAATGAGCAGTTCTTC	CTSSRGTSGLAGASSYNEQFF
-	TRBJ2-7	-	18	TRBV21-1	TGTGCCAGCAGCAAAGGGGCCCCAGGGGAATTACTGGTGAACGAGCAGTACTTC	CASSKGAPGELLVNEQYF
TRBD2	TRBJ2-3	-	15	TRBV6-4	TGTGCCAGCAGTGAGAATAGCGGGGGCTCAGATACGCAGTATTTT	CASSENSGGSDTQYF
-	TRBJ1-1	-	12	TRBV19	TGTGCCAGTAGTCGGCGGCCGGCGGAAGCTTTCTTT	CASSRRPAEAFF
-	TRBJ2-1	-	17	TRBV5-1	TGCGCCAGCAGCGGGGGGACCGATCTTTCCTCCTACAATGAGCAGTTCTTC	CASSGGTDLSSYNEQFF
-	TRBJ1-2	once	14	TRBV19	TGTGCCAGTAGTATATCCACAACTAACTATGGCTACACCTTC	CASSISTTNYGYTF
-	TRBJ2-7	-	15	TRBV6-6	TGTGCCAGCAGTTACTCGACAGGTCCAGCCTACGAGCAGTACTTC	CASSYSTGPAYEQYF
-	TRBJ1-6	-	16	TRBV13	TGTGCCAGCACATTGGCGGGATCAAAACTTAATTCACCCCTCCACTTT	CASTLAGSKLNSPLHF
-	TRBJ1-2	-	12	TRBV10-3	TGTGCCATCAGTGAGTCGGCGAGGGGCTACACCTTC	CAISESARGYTF
TRBD2	TRBJ2-3	once	17	TRBV4-1	TGCGCCAGCAGCCAAGACTCTAGCGGAACTAGCACAGATACGCAGTATTTT	CASSQDSSGTSTDTQYF
-	TRBJ1-1	-	13	TRBV25-1	TGTGCCAGCAGCCCAGGCTACCTCACTGAAGCTTTCTTT	CASSPGYLTEAFF
-	TRBJ2-1	-	15	TRBV19	TGTGCCAGCACCGAGGACAGCCCGTCCTACAATGAGCAGTTCTTC	CASTEDSPSYNEQFF
TRBD1	TRBJ2-6	-	17	TRBV5-1	TGCGCCAGCAGCATTCTACAGGGGTTTGCTGGGGCCAACGTCCTGACTTTC	CASSILQGFAGANVLTF
TRBD2	TRBJ2-5	once	16	TRBV7-9	TGTGCCAGCAGCTTTCTTCTTAGCGGGATAGAAGAGACCCAGTACTTC	CASSFLLSGIEETQYF
-	TRBJ1-5	-	14	TRBV6-5	TGTGCCAGCAGTTACTCCGGGGGGAATCAGCCCCAGCATTTT	CASSYSGGNQPQHF
TRBD2	TRBJ2-2	-	16	TRBV7-6	TGTGCCAGCAGGGCTGACGCTGGCGGGGGCACCGGGGAGCTGTTTTTT	CASRADAGGGTGELFF
-	TRBJ1-5	-	19	TRBV5-4	TGTGCCAGCAGCTTTACCGCGTTAAGACAGGTTTCGGGCAATCAGCCCCAGCATTTT	CASSFTALRQVSGNQPQHF
-	TRBJ2-7	-	15	TRBV6-5	TGTGCCAGCAGTTACTCACCTCGAGGGTCCTACGAGCAGTACTTC	CASSYSPRGSYEQYF
TRBD1	TRBJ1-6	-	15	TRBV6-1	TGTGCCAGCATTATGGGACAGGCTTATAATTCACCCCTCCACTTT	CASIMGQAYNSPLHF
TRBD1	TRBJ1-2	-	14	TRBV29-1	TGCAGCGTTGAAGATAGGGGACAGTTCTATGGCTACACCTTC	CSVEDRGQFYGYTF
-	TRBJ2-2	-	14	TRBV5-1	TGCGCCAGCAGTCCCCAGGGGAACACCGGGGAGCTGTTTTTT	CASSPQGNTGELFF
TRBD1	TRBJ1-1	-	15	TRBV11-2	TGTGCCAGCAGCTCGGACGGACAGGCGAACACTGAAGCTTTCTTT	CASSSDGQANTEAFF
TRBD1	TRBJ2-1	once	14	TRBV27	TGTGCCAGCAGTCCCGGGACAGTCTACAATGAGCAGTTCTTC	CASSPGTVYNEQFF
TRBD1	TRBJ1-5	-	14	TRBV6-5	TGTGCCAGCAGACGGACAGGACACAATCAGCCCCAGCATTTT	CASRRTGHNQPQHF
TRBD2	TRBJ2-3	few	15	TRBV6-4	TGTGCCAGTAGTGAGGTAGCGGGGGTCACAGATACGCAGTATTTT	CASSEVAGVTDTQYF
TRBD2	TRBJ2-7	-	16	TRBV5-8	TGTGCCAGCAGCCGGAAGGGAGGGTTTTCCGCCGCCGAGCAGTACTTC	CASSRKGGFSAAEQYF
TRBD1	TRBJ1-1	-	15	TRBV4-1	TGCGCCAGCAGCCAAACTGGGACAGTCGGCACTGAAGCTTTCTTT	CASSQTGTVGTEAFF
-	TRBJ2-7	once	13	TRBV19	TGTGCCAGCCGACAGGCCAACTCCTACGAGCAGTACTTC	CASRQANSYEQYF
-	TRBJ1-5	-	13	TRBV6-6	TGTGCCAGCAACAGGGATAGCAATCAGCCCCAGCATTTT	CASNRDSNQPQHF